This entry concerns a single T cell receptor beta chain. The antigen remains undetermined. The data were obtained in a study of cytomegalovirus exposure and HLA in healthy donors. Findings and caveats of the study: When analyzed later, a missense DCLRE1C variant was found to be linked to TCR beta V- and J-gene trimming.

The CDR3 length is 16 residues. V lost 7 bases and J 3 bases, leaving 18 bases between the germline ends. CDR1 and CDR2 (germline): MGHRA, YSYEKL. The study ran its PCR with 60 Vbeta and 13 Jbeta primers. The method was immunoSEQ multiplex PCR; TCRdb's version includes in-frame clones alone and lacks a portion of them. This table holds 65,000 to 80,000 clones. Sequenced: PBMCs. This receptor was identified in a man younger than 45 in good health and CMV-seronegative. The chain uses TRBV4-1 and TRBJ1-4, with D hard to call. CDR3 bases: TGCGCCAGCACCCCCCACGGAGGGATTGCTAATGAAAAACTGTTTTTT. It is translated as CASTPHGGIANEKLFF.